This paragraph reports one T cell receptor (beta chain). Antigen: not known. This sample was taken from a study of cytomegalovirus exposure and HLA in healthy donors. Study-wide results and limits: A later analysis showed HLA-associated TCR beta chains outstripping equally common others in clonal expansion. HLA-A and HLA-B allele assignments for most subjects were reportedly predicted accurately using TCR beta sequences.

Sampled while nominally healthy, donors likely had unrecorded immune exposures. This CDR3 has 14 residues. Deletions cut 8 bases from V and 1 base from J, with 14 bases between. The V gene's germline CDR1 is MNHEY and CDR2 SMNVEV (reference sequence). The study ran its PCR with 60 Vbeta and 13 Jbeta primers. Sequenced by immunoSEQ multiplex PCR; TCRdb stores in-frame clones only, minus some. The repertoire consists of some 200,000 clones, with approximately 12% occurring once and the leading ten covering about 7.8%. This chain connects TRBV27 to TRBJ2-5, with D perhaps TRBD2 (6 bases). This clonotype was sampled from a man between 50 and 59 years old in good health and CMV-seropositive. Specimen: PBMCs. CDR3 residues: CASAEMGGQETQYF. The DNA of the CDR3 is TGTGCCAGCGCCGAAATGGGGGGCCAAGAGACCCAGTACTTC.